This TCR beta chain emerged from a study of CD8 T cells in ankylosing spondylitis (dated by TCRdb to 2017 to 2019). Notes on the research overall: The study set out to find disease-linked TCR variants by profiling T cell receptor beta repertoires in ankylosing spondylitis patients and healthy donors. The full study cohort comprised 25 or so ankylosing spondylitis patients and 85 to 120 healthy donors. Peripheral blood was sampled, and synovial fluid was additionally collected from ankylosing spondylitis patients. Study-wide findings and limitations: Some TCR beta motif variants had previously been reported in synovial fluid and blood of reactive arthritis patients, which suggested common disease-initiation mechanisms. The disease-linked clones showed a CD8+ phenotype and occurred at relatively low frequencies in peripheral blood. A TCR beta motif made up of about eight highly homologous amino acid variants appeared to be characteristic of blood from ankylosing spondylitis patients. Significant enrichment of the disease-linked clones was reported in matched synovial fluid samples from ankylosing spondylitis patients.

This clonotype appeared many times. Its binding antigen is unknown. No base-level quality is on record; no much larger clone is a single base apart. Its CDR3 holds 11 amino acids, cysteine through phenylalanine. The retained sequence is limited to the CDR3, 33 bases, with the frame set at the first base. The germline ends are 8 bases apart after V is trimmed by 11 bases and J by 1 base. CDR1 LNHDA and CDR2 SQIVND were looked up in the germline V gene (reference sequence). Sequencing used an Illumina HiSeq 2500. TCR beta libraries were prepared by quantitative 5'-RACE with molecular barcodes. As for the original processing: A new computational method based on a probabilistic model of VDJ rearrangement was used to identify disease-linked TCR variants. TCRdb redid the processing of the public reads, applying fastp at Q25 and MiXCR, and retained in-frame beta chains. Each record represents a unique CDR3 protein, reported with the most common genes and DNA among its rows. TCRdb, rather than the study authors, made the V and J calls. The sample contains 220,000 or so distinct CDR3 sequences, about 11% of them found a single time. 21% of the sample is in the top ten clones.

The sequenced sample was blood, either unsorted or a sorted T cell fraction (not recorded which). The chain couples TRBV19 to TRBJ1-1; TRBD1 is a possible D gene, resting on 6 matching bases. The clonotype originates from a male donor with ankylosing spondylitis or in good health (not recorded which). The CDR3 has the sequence CAVRGNTEAFF. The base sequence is TGTGCCGTCAGGGGGAACACTGAAGCTTTCTTT.